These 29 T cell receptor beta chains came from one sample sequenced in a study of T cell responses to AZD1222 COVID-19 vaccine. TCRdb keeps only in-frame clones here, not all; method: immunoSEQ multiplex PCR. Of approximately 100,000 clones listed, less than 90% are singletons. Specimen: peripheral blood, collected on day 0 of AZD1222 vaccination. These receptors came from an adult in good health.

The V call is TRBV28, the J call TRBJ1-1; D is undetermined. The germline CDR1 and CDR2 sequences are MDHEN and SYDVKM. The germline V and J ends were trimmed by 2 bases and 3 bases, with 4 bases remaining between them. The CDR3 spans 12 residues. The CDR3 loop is CASSLTDTEAFF. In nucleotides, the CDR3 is TGTGCCAGCAGTTTAACGGACACTGAAGCTTTCTTT.

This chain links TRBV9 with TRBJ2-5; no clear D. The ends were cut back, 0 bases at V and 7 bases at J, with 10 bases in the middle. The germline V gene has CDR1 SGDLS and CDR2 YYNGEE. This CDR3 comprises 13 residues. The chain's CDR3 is CASSVAMVGTQYF. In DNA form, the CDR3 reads TGTGCCAGCAGCGTAGCGATGGTCGGGACCCAGTACTTC.

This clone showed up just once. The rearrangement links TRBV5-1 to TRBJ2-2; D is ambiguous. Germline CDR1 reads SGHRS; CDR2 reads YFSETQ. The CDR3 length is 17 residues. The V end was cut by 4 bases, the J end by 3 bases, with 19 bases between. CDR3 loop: CASSPHSRQDYTGELFF. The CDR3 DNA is TGCGCCAGCAGCCCGCACTCCCGACAAGACTACACCGGGGAGCTGTTTTTT. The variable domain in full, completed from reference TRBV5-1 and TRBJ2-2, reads KAGVTQTPRYLIKTRGQQVTLSCSPISGHRSVSWYQQTPGQGLQFLFEYFSETQRNKGNFPGRFSGRQFSNSRSEMNVSTLELGDSALYLCASSPHSRQDYTGELFFGEGSRLTVL.

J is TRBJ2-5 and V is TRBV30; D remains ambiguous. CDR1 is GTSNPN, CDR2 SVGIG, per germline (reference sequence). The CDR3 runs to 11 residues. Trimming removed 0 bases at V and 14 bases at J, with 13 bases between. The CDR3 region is CAWSVFLETYF. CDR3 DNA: TGTGCCTGGAGTGTATTCCTCGAAACATACTTC.

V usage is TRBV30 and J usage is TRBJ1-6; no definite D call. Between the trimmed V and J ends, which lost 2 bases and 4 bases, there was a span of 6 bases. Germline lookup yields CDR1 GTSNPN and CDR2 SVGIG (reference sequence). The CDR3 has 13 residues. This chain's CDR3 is CAWSSVYNSPLHF. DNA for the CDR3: TGTGCCTGGAGTTCGGTTTATAATTCACCCCTCCACTTT.

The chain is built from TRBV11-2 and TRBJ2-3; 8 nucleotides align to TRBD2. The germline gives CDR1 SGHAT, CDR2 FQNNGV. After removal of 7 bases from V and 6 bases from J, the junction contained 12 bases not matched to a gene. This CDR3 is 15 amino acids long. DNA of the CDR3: TGTGCCAGCAACCTTCGGGGGGGCCTAATGGATACGCAGTATTTT. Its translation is CASNLRGGLMDTQYF.

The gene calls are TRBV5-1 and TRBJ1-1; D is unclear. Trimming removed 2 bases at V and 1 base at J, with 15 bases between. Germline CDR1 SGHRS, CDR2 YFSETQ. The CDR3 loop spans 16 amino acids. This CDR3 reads CASSFLLGSENTEAFF. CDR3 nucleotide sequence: TGCGCCAGCAGCTTCCTTTTGGGGTCAGAGAACACTGAAGCTTTCTTT. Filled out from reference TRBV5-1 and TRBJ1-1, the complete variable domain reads KAGVTQTPRYLIKTRGQQVTLSCSPISGHRSVSWYQQTPGQGLQFLFEYFSETQRNKGNFPGRFSGRQFSNSRSEMNVSTLELGDSALYLCASSFLLGSENTEAFFGQGTRLTVV.

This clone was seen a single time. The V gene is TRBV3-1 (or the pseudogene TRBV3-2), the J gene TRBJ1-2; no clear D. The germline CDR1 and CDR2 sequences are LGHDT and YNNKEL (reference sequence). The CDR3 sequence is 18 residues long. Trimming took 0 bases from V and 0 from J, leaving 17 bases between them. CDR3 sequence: CASSQDDAWIDPNYGYTF. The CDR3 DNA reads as TGTGCCAGCAGCCAAGATGACGCTTGGATAGATCCTAACTATGGCTACACCTTC.

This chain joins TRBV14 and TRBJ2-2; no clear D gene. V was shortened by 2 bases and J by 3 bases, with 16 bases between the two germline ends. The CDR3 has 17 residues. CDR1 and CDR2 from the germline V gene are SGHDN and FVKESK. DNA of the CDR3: TGTGCCAGCAGCCAAAGGCGCGACGCTTTGGACACCGGGGAGCTGTTTTTT. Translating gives CASSQRRDALDTGELFF. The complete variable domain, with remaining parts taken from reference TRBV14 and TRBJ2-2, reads EAGVTQFPSHSVIEKGQTVTLRCDPISGHDNLYWYRRVMGKEIKFLLHFVKESKQDESGMPNNRFLAERTGGTYSTLKVQPAELEDSGVYFCASSQRRDALDTGELFFGEGSRLTVL.

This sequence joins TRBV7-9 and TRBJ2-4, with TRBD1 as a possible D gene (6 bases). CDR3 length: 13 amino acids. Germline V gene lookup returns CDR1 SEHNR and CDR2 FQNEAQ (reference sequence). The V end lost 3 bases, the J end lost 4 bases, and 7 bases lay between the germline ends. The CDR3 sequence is CASSLDSKNIQYF. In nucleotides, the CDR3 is TGTGCCAGCAGCTTGGACAGTAAAAACATTCAGTACTTC.

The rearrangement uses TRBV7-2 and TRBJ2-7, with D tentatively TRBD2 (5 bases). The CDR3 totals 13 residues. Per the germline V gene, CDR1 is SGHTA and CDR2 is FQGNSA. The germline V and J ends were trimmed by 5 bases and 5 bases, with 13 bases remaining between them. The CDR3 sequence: CASSTPTADEQYF. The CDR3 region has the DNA TGTGCCAGCAGCACGCCAACAGCGGACGAGCAGTACTTC.

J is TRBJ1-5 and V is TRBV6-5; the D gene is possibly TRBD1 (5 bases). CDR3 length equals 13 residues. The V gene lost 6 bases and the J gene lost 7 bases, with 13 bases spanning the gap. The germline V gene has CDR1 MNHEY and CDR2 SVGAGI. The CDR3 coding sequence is TGTGCCAGCAGGGGGGGTATGGGGCAGCCCCAGCATTTT. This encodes CASRGGMGQPQHF.

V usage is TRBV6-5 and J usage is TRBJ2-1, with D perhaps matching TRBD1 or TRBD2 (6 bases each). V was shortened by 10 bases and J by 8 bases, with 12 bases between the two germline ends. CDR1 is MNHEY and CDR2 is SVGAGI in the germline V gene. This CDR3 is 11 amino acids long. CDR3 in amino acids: CATQRGDEQFF. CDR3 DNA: TGTGCCACCCAAAGGGGGGATGAGCAGTTCTTC.

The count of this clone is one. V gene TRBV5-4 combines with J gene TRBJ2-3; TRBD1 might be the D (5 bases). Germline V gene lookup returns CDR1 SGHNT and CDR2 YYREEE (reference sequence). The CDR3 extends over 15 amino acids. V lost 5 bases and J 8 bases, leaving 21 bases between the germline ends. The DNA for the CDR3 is TGTGCCAGCAGACAGGCGGACGGGCATCTTAGTACGCAGTATTTT. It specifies CASRQADGHLSTQYF. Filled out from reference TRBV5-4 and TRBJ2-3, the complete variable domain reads ETGVTQSPTHLIKTRGQQVTLRCSSQSGHNTVSWYQQALGQGPQFIFQYYREEENGRGNFPPRFSGLQFPNYSSELNVNALELDDSALYLCASRQADGHLSTQYFGPGTRLTVL.

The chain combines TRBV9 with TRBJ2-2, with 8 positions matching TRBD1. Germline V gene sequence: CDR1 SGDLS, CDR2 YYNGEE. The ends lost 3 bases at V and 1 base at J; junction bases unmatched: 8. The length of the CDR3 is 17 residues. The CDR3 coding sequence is TGTGCCAGCAGCGCGTACAGGGGGAATTGGAACACCGGGGAGCTGTTTTTT. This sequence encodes CASSAYRGNWNTGELFF.

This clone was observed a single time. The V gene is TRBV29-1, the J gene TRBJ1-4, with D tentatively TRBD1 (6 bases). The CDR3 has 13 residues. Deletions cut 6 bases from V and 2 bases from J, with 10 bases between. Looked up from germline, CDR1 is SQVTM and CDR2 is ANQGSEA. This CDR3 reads CSVRGGTNEKLFF. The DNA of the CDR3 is TGCAGCGTCCGAGGGGGGACTAATGAAAAACTGTTTTTT.

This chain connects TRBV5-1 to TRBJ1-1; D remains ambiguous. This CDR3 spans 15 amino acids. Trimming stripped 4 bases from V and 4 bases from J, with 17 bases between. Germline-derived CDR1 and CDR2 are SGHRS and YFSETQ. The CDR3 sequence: CASSPGIVDGTEAFF. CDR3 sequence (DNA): TGCGCCAGCAGCCCCGGAATCGTGGACGGCACTGAAGCTTTCTTT.

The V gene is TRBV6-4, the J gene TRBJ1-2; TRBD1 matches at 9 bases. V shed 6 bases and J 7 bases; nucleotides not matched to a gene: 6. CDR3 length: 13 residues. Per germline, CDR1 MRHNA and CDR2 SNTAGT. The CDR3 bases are TGTGCCAGCAGGGCGGGACAGGGCGTTGGCTACACCTTC. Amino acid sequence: CASRAGQGVGYTF.

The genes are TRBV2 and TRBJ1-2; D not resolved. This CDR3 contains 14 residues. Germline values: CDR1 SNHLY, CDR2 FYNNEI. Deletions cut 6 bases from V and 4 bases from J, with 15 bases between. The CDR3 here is CASRIFQEIYGYTF. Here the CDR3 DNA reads TGTGCCAGCAGAATTTTCCAGGAAATCTATGGCTACACCTTC. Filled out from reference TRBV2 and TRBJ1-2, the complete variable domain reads EPEVTQTPSHQVTQMGQEVILRCVPISNHLYFYWYRQILGQKVEFLVSFYNNEISEKSEIFDDQFSVERPDGSNFTLKIRSTKLEDSAMYFCASRIFQEIYGYTFGSGTRLTVV.

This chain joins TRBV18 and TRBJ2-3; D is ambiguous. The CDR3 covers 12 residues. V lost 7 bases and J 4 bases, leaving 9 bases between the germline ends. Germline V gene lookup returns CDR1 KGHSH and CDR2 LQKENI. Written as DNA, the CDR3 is TGTGCCAGCTACTTTACCTCAGATACGCAGTATTTT. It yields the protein CASYFTSDTQYF.

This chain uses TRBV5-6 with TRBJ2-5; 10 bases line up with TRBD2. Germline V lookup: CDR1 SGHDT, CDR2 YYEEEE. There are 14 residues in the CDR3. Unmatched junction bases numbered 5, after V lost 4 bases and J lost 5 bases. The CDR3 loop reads CASSVTSGAETQYF. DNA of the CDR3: TGTGCCAGCAGCGTAACTAGCGGGGCGGAGACCCAGTACTTC.

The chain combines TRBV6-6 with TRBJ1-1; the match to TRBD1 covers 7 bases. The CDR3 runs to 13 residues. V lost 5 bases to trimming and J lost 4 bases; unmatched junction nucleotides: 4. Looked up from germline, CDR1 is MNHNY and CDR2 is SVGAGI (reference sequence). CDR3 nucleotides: TGTGCCAGCAGTAGACAGGGCGGCACTGAAGCTTTCTTT. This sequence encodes CASSRQGGTEAFF.

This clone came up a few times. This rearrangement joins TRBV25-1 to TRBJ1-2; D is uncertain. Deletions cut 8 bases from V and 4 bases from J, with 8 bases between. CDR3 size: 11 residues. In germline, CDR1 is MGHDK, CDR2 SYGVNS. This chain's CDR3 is CASSTGYGYTF. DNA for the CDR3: TGTGCCAGCTCAACCGGCTATGGCTACACCTTC.

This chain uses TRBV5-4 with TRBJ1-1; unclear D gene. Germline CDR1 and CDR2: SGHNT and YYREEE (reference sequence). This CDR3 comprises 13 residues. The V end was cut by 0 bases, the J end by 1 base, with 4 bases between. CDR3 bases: TGTGCCAGCAGCTTGGACTGGAACACTGAAGCTTTCTTT. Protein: CASSLDWNTEAFF.

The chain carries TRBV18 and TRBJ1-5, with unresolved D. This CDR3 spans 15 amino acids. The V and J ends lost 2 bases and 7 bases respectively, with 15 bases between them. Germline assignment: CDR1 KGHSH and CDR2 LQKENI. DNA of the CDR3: TGTGCCAGCTCACCAACCGGGCAGTCGGGGCAGCCCCAGCATTTT. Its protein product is CASSPTGQSGQPQHF. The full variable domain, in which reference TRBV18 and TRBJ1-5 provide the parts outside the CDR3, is NAGVMQNPRHLVRRRGQEARLRCSPMKGHSHVYWYRQLPEEGLKFMVYLQKENIIDESGMPKERFSAEFPKEGPSILRIQQVVRGDSAAYFCASSPTGQSGQPQHFGDGTRLSIL.

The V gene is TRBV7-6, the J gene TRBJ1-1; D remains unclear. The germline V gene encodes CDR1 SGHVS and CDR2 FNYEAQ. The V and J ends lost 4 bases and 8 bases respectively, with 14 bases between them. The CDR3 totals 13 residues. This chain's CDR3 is CASSSNRRTEAFF. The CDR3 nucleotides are TGTGCCAGCAGCTCCAACCGACGGACCGAAGCTTTCTTT.

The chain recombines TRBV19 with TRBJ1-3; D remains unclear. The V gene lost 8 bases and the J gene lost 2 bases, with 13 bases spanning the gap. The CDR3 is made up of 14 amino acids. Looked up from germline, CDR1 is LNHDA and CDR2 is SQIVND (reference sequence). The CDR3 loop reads CASGTLAAGNTIYF. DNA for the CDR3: TGTGCCAGTGGAACGCTGGCAGCTGGAAACACCATATATTTT.

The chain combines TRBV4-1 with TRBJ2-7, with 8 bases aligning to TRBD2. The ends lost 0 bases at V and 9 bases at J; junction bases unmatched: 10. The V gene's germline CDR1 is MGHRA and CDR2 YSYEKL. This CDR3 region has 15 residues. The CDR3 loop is CASSQDTTGGRGQYF. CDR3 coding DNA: TGCGCCAGCAGCCAAGATACAACGGGAGGGCGCGGGCAGTACTTC.

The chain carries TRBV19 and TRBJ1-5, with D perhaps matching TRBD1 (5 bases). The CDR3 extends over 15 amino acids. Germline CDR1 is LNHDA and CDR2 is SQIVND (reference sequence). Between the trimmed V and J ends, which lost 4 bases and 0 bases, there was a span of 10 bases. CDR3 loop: CASSTPGNSNQPQHF. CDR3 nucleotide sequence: TGTGCCAGTAGTACTCCAGGGAATAGCAATCAGCCCCAGCATTTT. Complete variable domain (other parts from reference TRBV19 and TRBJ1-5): DGGITQSPKYLFRKEGQNVTLSCEQNLNHDAMYWYRQDPGQGLRLIYYSQIVNDFQKGDIAEGYSVSREKKESFPLTVTSAQKNPTAFYLCASSTPGNSNQPQHFGDGTRLSIL.